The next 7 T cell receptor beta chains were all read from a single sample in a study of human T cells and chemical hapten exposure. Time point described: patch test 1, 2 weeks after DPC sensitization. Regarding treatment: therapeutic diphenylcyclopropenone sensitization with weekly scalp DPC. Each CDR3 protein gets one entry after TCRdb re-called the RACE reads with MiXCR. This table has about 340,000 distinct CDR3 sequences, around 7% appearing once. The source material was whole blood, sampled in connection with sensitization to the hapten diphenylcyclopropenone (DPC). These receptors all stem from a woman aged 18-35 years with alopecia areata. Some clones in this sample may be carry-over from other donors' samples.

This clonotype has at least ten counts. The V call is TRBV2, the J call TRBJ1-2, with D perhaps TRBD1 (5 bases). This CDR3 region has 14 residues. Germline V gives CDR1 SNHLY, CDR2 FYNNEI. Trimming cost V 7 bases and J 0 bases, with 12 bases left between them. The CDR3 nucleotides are TGTGCCAGCACTAGAGTGGGGGCTAACTATGGCTACACCTTC. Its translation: CASTRVGANYGYTF.

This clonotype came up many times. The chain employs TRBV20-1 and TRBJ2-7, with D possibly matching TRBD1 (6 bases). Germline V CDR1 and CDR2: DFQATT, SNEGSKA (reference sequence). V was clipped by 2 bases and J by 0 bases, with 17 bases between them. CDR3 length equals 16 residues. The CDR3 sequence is CSARLPLTGTSYEQYF. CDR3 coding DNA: TGCAGTGCTAGACTCCCCCTAACAGGGACCTCCTACGAGCAGTACTTC.

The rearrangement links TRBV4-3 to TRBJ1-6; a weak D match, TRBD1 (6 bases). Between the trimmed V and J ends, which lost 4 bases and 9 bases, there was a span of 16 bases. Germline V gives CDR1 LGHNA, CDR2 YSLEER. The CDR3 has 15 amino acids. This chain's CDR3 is CASSPQGRGSSPLHF. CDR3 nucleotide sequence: TGCGCCAGCAGCCCCCAGGGGAGAGGTAGTTCACCCCTCCACTTT.

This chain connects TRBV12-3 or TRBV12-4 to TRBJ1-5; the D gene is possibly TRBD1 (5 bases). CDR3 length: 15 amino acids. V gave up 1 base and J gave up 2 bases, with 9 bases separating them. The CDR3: CASSLESQGNQPQHF. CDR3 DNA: TGTGCCAGCAGTTTAGAGTCACAGGGCAATCAGCCCCAGCATTTT.

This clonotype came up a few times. CDR3: CASSSLAVGGREKLFF. DNA for the CDR3: TGTGCCAGCAGCTCACTCGCGGTAGGAGGGCGTGAAAAACTGTTTTTT. The V call is TRBV5-5, the J call TRBJ1-4; D is uncertain. Germline assignment: CDR1 SGHKS and CDR2 YYEKEE (reference sequence). V was cut by 3 bases and J by 7 bases, with 19 bases left in between. The CDR3 is 16 residues long.

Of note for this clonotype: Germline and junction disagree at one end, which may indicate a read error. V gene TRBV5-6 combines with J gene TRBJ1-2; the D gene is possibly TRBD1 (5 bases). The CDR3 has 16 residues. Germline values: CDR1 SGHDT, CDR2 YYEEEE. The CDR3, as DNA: TGTGCCAGCAGCTTGGGAGGGGCGTGGAGCCTCTATGTCTACACCTTC. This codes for CASSLGGAWSLYVYTF.

As DNA, the CDR3 is TGTGCCAGCAGGGGACGGTACATGAACACTGAAGCTTTCTTT. Translated: CASRGRYMNTEAFF. The chain uses TRBV2 and TRBJ1-1, with a weak D call TRBD1 (5 bases). The V end was cut by 6 bases, the J end by 0 bases, with 11 bases between. Per germline, CDR1 SNHLY and CDR2 FYNNEI. CDR3 length: 14 residues.